The 24 T cell receptor beta chains below were found in one sample sequenced in a study of T cell responses to AZD1222 COVID-19 vaccine. The data were produced by immunoSEQ multiplex PCR, yet TCRdb's version contains in-frame clones alone and is incomplete. The sample holds some 150,000 clones, roughly 90% seen once. Sequencing used peripheral blood, obtained on day 0 of AZD1222 vaccination. The receptor set was obtained from an adult in good health.

Regarding this clone: A read error may produce the germline difference seen at one junction end. The CDR3 coding sequence is TGTGCTAGCAGCTTCCAACGCGGGGAGACCCAGTACTTC. Its translation: CASSFQRGETQYF. The chain is built from TRBV7-7 and TRBJ2-5, with D perhaps matching TRBD2 (5 bases). The CDR3 runs to 13 residues. Germline lookup yields CDR1 SSHAT and CDR2 FNYEAQ (reference sequence).

This clone was seen a single time. The chain employs TRBV19 and TRBJ1-3; tentatively, D is TRBD1 (6 bases). The CDR3 spans 14 residues. Trimming shortened V by 9 bases and J by 3 bases, and 15 bases separated the two germline ends. Germline CDR1 and CDR2: LNHDA and SQIVND (reference sequence). CDR3 in DNA: TGTGCCAGCGACACAGGGAGCTTTGGAAACACCATATATTTT. This translates into CASDTGSFGNTIYF.

The chain has TRBV20-1 and TRBJ2-7; no reliable D call. CDR3 length: 11 residues. CDR1 and CDR2 from the germline V gene are DFQATT and SNEGSKA (reference sequence). V was pared by 6 bases and J by 3 bases, with 9 bases between. The CDR3 reads CSAYVSYEQYF. CDR3 bases: TGCAGTGCATACGTCAGCTACGAGCAGTACTTC.

The chain has TRBV5-4 and TRBJ2-7, with 7 bases fitting TRBD1. V was clipped by 4 bases and J by 1 base; unmatched bases: 5. Germline assignment: CDR1 SGHNT and CDR2 YYREEE (reference sequence). The CDR3 runs 14 residues. The CDR3 DNA is TGTGCCAGCAGCCCGGGACAGAAATCCTACGAGCAGTACTTC. This codes for CASSPGQKSYEQYF.

The table lists this clone with a count of one. The rearrangement joins TRBV15 to TRBJ1-3, with D perhaps matching TRBD1 (5 bases). The germline V gene encodes CDR1 LNHNV and CDR2 YYDKDF (reference sequence). The CDR3 runs to 15 residues. The V end lost 1 base, the J end lost 3 bases, and 10 bases lay between the germline ends. CDR3 nucleotides: TGTGCCACCAGCAGAGTTCAGGGAGGTGGAAACACCATATATTTT. This translates into CATSRVQGGGNTIYF.

The J gene is TRBJ1-2, the V gene TRBV27; D gene uncertain. Deletions cut 0 bases from V and 0 bases from J, with 2 bases between. This CDR3 region has 13 residues. CDR1 is MNHEY and CDR2 is SMNVEV in the germline V gene (reference sequence). For the CDR3, the DNA is TGTGCCAGCAGTTTATCCGCTAACTATGGCTACACCTTC. Translated: CASSLSANYGYTF.

The chain has TRBV4-1 and TRBJ2-1, with D possibly TRBD2 on 6 matching bases. Trimming stripped 0 bases from V and 4 bases from J, with 7 bases between. CDR3 size: 14 residues. Germline loops: CDR1 MGHRA, CDR2 YSYEKL. Here the CDR3 DNA reads TGCGCCAGCAGCCAAGAGGGGACTTACAATGAGCAGTTCTTC. It is translated as CASSQEGTYNEQFF.

As to this clone: Germline and junction disagree at one end, which may indicate a read error. The gene calls are TRBV7-9 and TRBJ1-4; 9 nucleotides align to TRBD1. Looked up from germline, CDR1 is SEHNR and CDR2 is FQNEAQ (reference sequence). The CDR3 spans 15 residues. The CDR3 loop reads CASTLLRDRDEKLFF. CDR3 sequence (DNA): TGTGCCAGCACCTTACTCCGGGACAGGGATGAAAAACTGTTTTTT.

The V call is TRBV16, the J call TRBJ1-5; D remains ambiguous. This CDR3 spans 16 amino acids. Per the germline V gene, CDR1 is KGHSY and CDR2 is FQNENV. V lost 2 bases and J 0 bases, leaving 11 bases between the germline ends. This CDR3 reads CASSQLWAPSNQPQHF. CDR3 DNA sequence: TGTGCCAGCAGCCAACTCTGGGCCCCTAGCAATCAGCCCCAGCATTTT.

This chain uses TRBV9 with TRBJ2-3; 11 nucleotides align to TRBD2. Germline V gene sequence: CDR1 SGDLS, CDR2 YYNGEE. After removal of 5 bases from V and 2 bases from J, the junction contained 1 base not matched to a gene. The CDR3 is 14 amino acids. In DNA, the CDR3 is TGTGCCAGCAGTAGCGGGGGGGTCACAGATACGCAGTATTTT. Encoded protein: CASSSGGVTDTQYF.

V is TRBV3-1 (or the pseudogene TRBV3-2) and J is TRBJ2-1, with a tentative D call TRBD2 (5 bases). The ends were cut back, 6 bases at V and 4 bases at J, with 10 bases in the middle. CDR1 LGHDT and CDR2 YNNKEL come from the germline V gene (reference sequence). This CDR3 has 13 residues. This CDR3 reads CASSHGIYNEQFF. The CDR3 region has the DNA TGTGCCAGCAGTCACGGGATTTACAATGAGCAGTTCTTC.

This CDR3 is CASSVVGGSTSGANVLTF. The CDR3 nucleotides are TGTGCCAGCAGCGTAGTGGGGGGCTCGACATCTGGGGCCAACGTCCTGACTTTC. V and J are TRBV9 and TRBJ2-6; tentatively, D is TRBD1 or TRBD2 (6 bases each). Trimming pared 0 bases from V and 1 base from J, leaving 14 bases between. This CDR3 region has 18 residues. The germline V gene has CDR1 SGDLS and CDR2 YYNGEE.

The chain has TRBV19 and TRBJ1-5; 9 positions match TRBD1. Germline assignment: CDR1 LNHDA and CDR2 SQIVND (reference sequence). The CDR3 totals 16 residues. V trimming: 4 bases; J trimming: 2 bases; junction bases outside the gene matches: 6. CDR3 loop: CASSTLQGAGNQPQHF. In DNA form, the CDR3 reads TGTGCCAGTAGTACCCTACAGGGGGCGGGCAATCAGCCCCAGCATTTT.

The chain employs TRBV19 and TRBJ1-2; a possible D gene is TRBD1 (6 bases). Germline assignment: CDR1 LNHDA and CDR2 SQIVND (reference sequence). This CDR3 spans 17 amino acids. Trimming removed 9 bases at V and 3 bases at J, with 26 bases between. The CDR3 loop is CASNAHWGRGADYGYTF. CDR3 coding DNA: TGTGCCAGCAACGCACATTGGGGGCGGGGGGCAGACTATGGCTACACCTTC.

This sequence joins TRBV4-3 and TRBJ1-6, with D possibly being TRBD1 (6 bases). Germline values: CDR1 LGHNA, CDR2 YSLEER. V shed 0 bases and J shed 17 bases, with 23 bases lying between them. The CDR3 sequence is 16 residues long. CDR3 sequence (DNA): TGCGCCAGCAGCCAAGATCGGTGGTTGCAGGGGCTGTCGGTCCACTTT. Its translation is CASSQDRWLQGLSVHF.

This clone was observed a single time. The chain links TRBV19 to TRBJ1-1, with unresolved D. V was trimmed by 1 base and J by 0 bases, leaving 6 bases between them. In germline, CDR1 is LNHDA, CDR2 SQIVND (reference sequence). This CDR3 comprises 14 residues. CDR3 residues: CASSIASMNTEAFF. The CDR3 region has the DNA TGTGCCAGTAGTATAGCCAGTATGAACACTGAAGCTTTCTTT. The variable domain in full, with the rest retrieved from reference TRBV19 and TRBJ1-1, is DGGITQSPKYLFRKEGQNVTLSCEQNLNHDAMYWYRQDPGQGLRLIYYSQIVNDFQKGDIAEGYSVSREKKESFPLTVTSAQKNPTAFYLCASSIASMNTEAFFGQGTRLTVV.

This chain connects TRBV6-5 to TRBJ1-1, with D tentatively TRBD1 (6 bases). The germline V gene has CDR1 MNHEY and CDR2 SVGAGI. V was cut by 7 bases and J by 4 bases, with 19 bases left in between. This CDR3 is 15 amino acids long. CDR3 coding DNA: TGTGCCAGCAAGGTCGGAGGGGGGGTTGGCACTGAAGCTTTCTTT. Protein: CASKVGGGVGTEAFF.

V and J are TRBV9 and TRBJ1-5; 9 nucleotides match TRBD1. Germline assignment: CDR1 SGDLS and CDR2 YYNGEE. The V and J ends lost 0 bases and 7 bases, in that order; junction bases with no gene match: 5. The CDR3 extends over 15 amino acids. The CDR3 nucleotides are TGTGCCAGCAGCGTAGGGGGACAGGGTCCCCAGCCCCAGCATTTT. Translated: CASSVGGQGPQPQHF.

This clone was recorded once. V is TRBV28 and J is TRBJ2-5, with D perhaps TRBD2 (5 bases). Trimming pared 4 bases from V and 7 bases from J, leaving 13 bases between. CDR3 length equals 13 residues. Germline V gene data show CDR1 as MDHEN and CDR2 as SYDVKM. CDR3 nucleotide sequence: TGTGCCAGCAGTTCGAGGACTTGGGGGACCCAGTACTTC. Encoded protein: CASSSRTWGTQYF.

The gene calls are TRBV15 and TRBJ1-4, with D tentatively TRBD1 (5 bases). V lost 3 bases and J lost 5, with 13 bases in between. CDR1 is LNHNV and CDR2 is YYDKDF in the germline V gene (reference sequence). The CDR3 consists of 15 residues. Here the CDR3 DNA reads TGTGCCACCAGCAGGAAACAGGAAAGGAATGAAAAACTGTTTTTT. This codes for CATSRKQERNEKLFF.

The chain links TRBV6-5 to TRBJ1-1, with D possibly matching TRBD1 (5 bases). Trimming shortened V by 2 bases and J by 8 bases, and 12 bases separated the two germline ends. The CDR3 totals 13 residues. The germline gives CDR1 MNHEY, CDR2 SVGAGI. The CDR3 DNA reads TGTGCCAGCAGTTACGGGGGAGCGGGGGAAGCTTTCTTT. Encoded protein: CASSYGGAGEAFF.

This clone appeared a few times. V usage is TRBV30 and J usage is TRBJ2-6, with 10 nucleotides matching TRBD1. The CDR3 has 16 residues. Trimming at V came to 7 bases and at J to 4 bases, leaving 10 bases not matched to a gene. Germline V CDR1 and CDR2: GTSNPN, SVGIG (reference sequence). CDR3 DNA: TGTGCCTTGAGCCGGGACAGGGGTACCGGGGCCAACGTCCTGACTTTC. This gives the protein CALSRDRGTGANVLTF.

The V call is TRBV7-9, the J call TRBJ2-1; tentative D call: TRBD2 (7 bases). Per germline, CDR1 SEHNR and CDR2 FQNEAQ (reference sequence). Trimming removed 2 bases from V and 0 bases from J, with 17 bases in between. The CDR3 sequence is 18 residues long. CDR3 amino acids: CASSLPPWGGDSYNEQFF. CDR3 DNA: TGTGCCAGCAGCTTACCCCCATGGGGGGGCGACTCCTACAATGAGCAGTTCTTC. Full variable domain (missing parts from reference TRBV7-9 and TRBJ2-1): DTGVSQNPRHKITKRGQNVTFRCDPISEHNRLYWYRQTLGQGPEFLTYFQNEAQLEKSRLLSDRFSAERPKGSFSTLEIQRTEQGDSAMYLCASSLPPWGGDSYNEQFFGPGTRLTVL.

The J gene is TRBJ1-2, the V gene TRBV4-3; possibly TRBD1 for D (6 bases). CDR1 LGHNA and CDR2 YSLEER come from the germline V gene. Deletions cut 1 base from V and 4 bases from J, with 13 bases between. The CDR3 extends over 15 amino acids. CDR3 DNA sequence: TGCGCCAGCAGCCAAGCCTACAGGGTCGGCTATGGCTACACCTTC. This codes for CASSQAYRVGYGYTF.